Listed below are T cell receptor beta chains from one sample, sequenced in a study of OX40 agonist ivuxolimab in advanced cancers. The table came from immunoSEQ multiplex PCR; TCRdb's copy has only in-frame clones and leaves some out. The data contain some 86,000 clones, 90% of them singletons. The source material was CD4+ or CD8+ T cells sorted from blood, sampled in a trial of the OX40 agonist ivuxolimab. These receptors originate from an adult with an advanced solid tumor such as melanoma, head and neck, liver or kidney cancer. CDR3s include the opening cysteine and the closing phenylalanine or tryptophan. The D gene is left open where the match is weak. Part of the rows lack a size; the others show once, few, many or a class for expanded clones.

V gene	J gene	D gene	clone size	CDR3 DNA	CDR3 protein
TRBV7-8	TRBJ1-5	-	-	TGTGCCAGCAGCGGGGGACCTACGAGCAATCAGCCCCAGCATTTT	CASSGGPTSNQPQHF
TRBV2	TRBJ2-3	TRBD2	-	TGTGCCAGTTTAGCGGGAGGCACAGATACGCAGTATTTT	CASLAGGTDTQYF
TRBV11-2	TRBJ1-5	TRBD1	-	TGTGCCAGCAGCTTAACCAGGGGGCAGCCCCAGCATTTT	CASSLTRGQPQHF
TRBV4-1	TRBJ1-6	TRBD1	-	TGCGCCAGCAGCTACATCGGGACAGGGGTTCTCGGCGGGAATTCACCCCTCCACTTT	CASSYIGTGVLGGNSPLHF
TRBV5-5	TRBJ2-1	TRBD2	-	TGTGCCAGCAGCTCCGGGACTAGGGGCTACAATGAGCAGTTCTTC	CASSSGTRGYNEQFF
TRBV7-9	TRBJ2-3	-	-	TGTGCCAGCAGCTTTTCTGTTGGGGAGGTAGATACGCAGTATTTT	CASSFSVGEVDTQYF
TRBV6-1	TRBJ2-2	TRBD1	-	TGTGCCAGCAGTGGGGGACAGGGAAGGGCGATCGGGGAGCTGTTTTTT	CASSGGQGRAIGELFF
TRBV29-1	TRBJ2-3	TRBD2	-	TGCAGCGTCGAACCACTAGCGGGGAGGACAGATACGCAGTATTTT	CSVEPLAGRTDTQYF
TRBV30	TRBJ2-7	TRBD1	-	TGTGCCTGGACCGGACAGGGTGATTCCTACGAGCAGTACTTC	CAWTGQGDSYEQYF
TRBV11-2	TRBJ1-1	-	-	TGTGCCAGCAGCTCCCGGAAGAACACTGAAGCTTTCTTT	CASSSRKNTEAFF
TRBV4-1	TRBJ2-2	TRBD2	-	TGCGCCAGCAGCCACCGACCCCTAACTAGCGGGGTTAACACCGGGGAGCTGTTTTTT	CASSHRPLTSGVNTGELFF
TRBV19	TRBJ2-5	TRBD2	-	TGTGCCAGTAGTACCGGGACTAGCGGGGGGACCCAGTACTTC	CASSTGTSGGTQYF
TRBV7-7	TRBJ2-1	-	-	TGTGCTAGCAGTACCAACGTGGAGGATGCTGAGCAGTTCTTC	CASSTNVEDAEQFF
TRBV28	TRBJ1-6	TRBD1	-	TGTGCCAGCACCATCGGGACAGGAGATAATTCACCCCTCCACTTT	CASTIGTGDNSPLHF
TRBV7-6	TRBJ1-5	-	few	TGTGCCAGCAGCTCGGGACTATCGGATCAGCCCCAGCATTTT	CASSSGLSDQPQHF
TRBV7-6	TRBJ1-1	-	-	TGTGCCAGCAGCTTACAGGGTAACACTGAAGCTTTCTTT	CASSLQGNTEAFF
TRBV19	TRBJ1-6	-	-	TGTGCCAGTAGTATTTCCCAGGGGAATTCACCCCTCCACTTT	CASSISQGNSPLHF
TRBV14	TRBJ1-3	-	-	TGTGCCAGCAGCCAAACCGGCGGCAGCAGAAACACCATATATTTT	CASSQTGGSRNTIYF
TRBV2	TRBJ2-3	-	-	TGTGCCAGTGGGGGGACTAGCACAGATACGCAGTATTTT	CASGGTSTDTQYF
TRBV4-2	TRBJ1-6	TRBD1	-	TGTGCCAGCAGCCCCAGGACAGGGTCCCAGGATTCACCCCTCCACTTT	CASSPRTGSQDSPLHF
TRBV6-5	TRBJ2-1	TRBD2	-	TGTGCCAGCAGTTACTACGGGGGGGCCGGTGAGCAGTTCTTC	CASSYYGGAGEQFF
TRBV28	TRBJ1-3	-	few	TGTGCCAGCAGGACAGGATTCTCTGGAAACACCATATATTTT	CASRTGFSGNTIYF
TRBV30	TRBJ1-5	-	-	TGTGCCTGGAGTAGGGGGGGCGAGGGACAGCCCCAGCATTTT	CAWSRGGEGQPQHF